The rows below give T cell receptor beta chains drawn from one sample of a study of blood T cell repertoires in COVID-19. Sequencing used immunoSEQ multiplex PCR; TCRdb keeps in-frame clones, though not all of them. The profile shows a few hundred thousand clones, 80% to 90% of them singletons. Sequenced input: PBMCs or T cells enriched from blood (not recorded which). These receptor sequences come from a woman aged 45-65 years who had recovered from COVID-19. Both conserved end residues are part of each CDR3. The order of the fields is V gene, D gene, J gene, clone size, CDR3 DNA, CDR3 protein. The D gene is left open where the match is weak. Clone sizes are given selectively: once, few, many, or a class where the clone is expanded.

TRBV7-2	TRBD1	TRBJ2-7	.	TGTGCCAGCAGCAGGGGGCTGGCCAACGAGCAGTACTTC	CASSRGLANEQYF
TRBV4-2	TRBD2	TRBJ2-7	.	TGTGCCAGCAGCCAGGGACCGGGACTAGCGGGGGGCTACGAGCAGTACTTC	CASSQGPGLAGGYEQYF
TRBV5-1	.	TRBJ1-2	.	TGCGCCAGCAGCTTGGATGGGACAAAGAACTATGGCTACACCTTC	CASSLDGTKNYGYTF
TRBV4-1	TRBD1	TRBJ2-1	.	TGCGCCAGCAGCCCTACAGGGGTCTACAATGAGCAGTTCTTC	CASSPTGVYNEQFF
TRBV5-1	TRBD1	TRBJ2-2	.	TGCGCCAGCAGCTTGGACAGGGGGCCGTATAGCACCGGGGAGCTGTTTTTT	CASSLDRGPYSTGELFF
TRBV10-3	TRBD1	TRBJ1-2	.	TGTGCCACCCAACAGGGGAACTATGGCTACACCTTC	CATQQGNYGYTF
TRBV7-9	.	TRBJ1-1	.	TGTGCCAGCAGCTCCCAGGGGCGGTTGAACACTGAAGCTTTCTTT	CASSSQGRLNTEAFF
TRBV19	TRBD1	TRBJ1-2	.	TGTGCCACCTGGAGGAACAGGGGGCGTGGCGGCTACACCTTC	CATWRNRGRGGYTF
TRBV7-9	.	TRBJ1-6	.	TGTGCCAGCAGCTTCGGGGACAATAATTCACCCCTCCACTTT	CASSFGDNNSPLHF
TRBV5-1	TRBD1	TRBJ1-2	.	TGCGCCAGCAGCTTAGCAGGGGGGACGAGCTATGGCTACACCTTC	CASSLAGGTSYGYTF
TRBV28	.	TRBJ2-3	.	TGTGCCAGCAAGGGGAAGGATATCTCAGATACGCAGTATTTT	CASKGKDISDTQYF
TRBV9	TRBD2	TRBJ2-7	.	TGTGCCAGCAGCCCCCAAATGCGCGGGAGGGGCGAGCAGTACTTC	CASSPQMRGRGEQYF
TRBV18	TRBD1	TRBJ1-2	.	TGTGCCAGCTCACCAAGGGGGCGCGGGGGCTACACCTTC	CASSPRGRGGYTF
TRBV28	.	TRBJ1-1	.	TGTGCCAGCAGTTTTTGGAGGAACACTGAAGCTTTCTTT	CASSFWRNTEAFF
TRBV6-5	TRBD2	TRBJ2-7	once	TGTGCCAGCCGGACTAGCGGGGTTCTCTCCTACGAGCAGTACTTC	CASRTSGVLSYEQYF
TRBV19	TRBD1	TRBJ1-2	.	TGTGCCAGTATCTCCCCACCGGGACAGGGATTCTTCGGCTACACCTTC	CASISPPGQGFFGYTF
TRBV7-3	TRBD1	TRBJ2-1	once	TGTGCCAGCAGCCACCTTTTAGGACAGGCAGTAAATGAGCAGTTCTTC	CASSHLLGQAVNEQFF
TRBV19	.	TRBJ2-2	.	TGTGCCAGTAGTAGTAGGGCCGGGGCCGGGGAGCTGTTTTTT	CASSSRAGAGELFF
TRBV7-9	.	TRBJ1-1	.	TGTGCCAGCAGCTTTGAGCGGGGTGAAGCTTTCTTT	CASSFERGEAFF
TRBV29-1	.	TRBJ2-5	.	TGCAGCGTTGAGAGGGGGTCCAGGGAGACCCAGTACTTC	CSVERGSRETQYF
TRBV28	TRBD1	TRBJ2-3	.	TGTGCCAGCAGTTTAAAAACAGGGGGCGTAGGAGATACGCAGTATTTT	CASSLKTGGVGDTQYF
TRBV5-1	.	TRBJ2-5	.	TGCGCCAGCAGCTATTCCGGGACACGGCAAGAGACCCAGTACTTC	CASSYSGTRQETQYF
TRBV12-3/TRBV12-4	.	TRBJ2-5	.	TGTGCCAGCAGTTTATCCCCTCAAGAGACCCAGTACTTC	CASSLSPQETQYF
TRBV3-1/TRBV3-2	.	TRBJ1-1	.	TGTGCCAGCAGCCAAGCATCCACTGAAGCTTTCTTT	CASSQASTEAFF
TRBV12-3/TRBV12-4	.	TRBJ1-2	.	TGTGTCACGGTAACAGGTCGCTATGGCTACACCTTC	CVTVTGRYGYTF
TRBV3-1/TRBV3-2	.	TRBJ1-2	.	TGTGCCAGCAGCCAGTCGACAGGTAACTATGGCTACACCTTC	CASSQSTGNYGYTF
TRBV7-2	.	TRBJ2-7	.	TGTGCCAGCAGTCCCACCACCGGGGTTCCCTACGAGCAGTACTTC	CASSPTTGVPYEQYF
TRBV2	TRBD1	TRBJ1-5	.	TGTGCCAGCAGTGGGGGGACAGGGCGTGAGCAGCCCCAGCATTTT	CASSGGTGREQPQHF
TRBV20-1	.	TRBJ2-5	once	TGCAGTGCTAGTAGGGGCGGTCCCCGGGAGACCCAGTACTTC	CSASRGGPRETQYF
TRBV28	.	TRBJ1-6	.	TGTGCCAGCAGTTCCTCGTCTACCGCACCCCTCCACTTT	CASSSSSTAPLHF
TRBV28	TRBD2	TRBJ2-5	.	TGTGCCAGCAGTTTGTTGGGGGGGAGAGAGACCCAGTACTTC	CASSLLGGRETQYF
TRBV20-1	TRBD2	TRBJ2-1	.	TGCAGTGCTAGTGGGGAGCGGGATTCCTACAATGAGCAGTTCTTC	CSASGERDSYNEQFF
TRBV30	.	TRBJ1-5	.	TGTGCCTGGCCTTTTAATCAGCCCCAGCATTTT	CAWPFNQPQHF
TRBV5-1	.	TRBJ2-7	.	TGCGCCAGCAAGGAACCCTCGGGTGAGCAGTACTTC	CASKEPSGEQYF
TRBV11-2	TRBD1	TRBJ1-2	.	TGTGCCAGCAGCTTAGGGACAGGCCCGTATGGCTACACCTTC	CASSLGTGPYGYTF
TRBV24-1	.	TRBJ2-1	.	TGTGCCACCAGTGATCCCCTCGGGACACACGTCCATGAGCAGTTCTTC	CATSDPLGTHVHEQFF
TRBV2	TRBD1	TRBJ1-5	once	TGTGCCAGCACGAAGGGACAGGGCGGCAATCAGCCCCAGCATTTT	CASTKGQGGNQPQHF
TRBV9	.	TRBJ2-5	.	TGTGCCAGCAGCGTGGAGGGCAACGGGGAGACCCAGTACTTC	CASSVEGNGETQYF
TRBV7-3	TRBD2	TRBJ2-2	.	TGTGCCAGCAGCTTAAGCGAAGCGGGAGCGGCCGGGGAGCTGTTTTTT	CASSLSEAGAAGELFF
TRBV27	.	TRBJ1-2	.	TGTGCCAGCAGTCCCCGCCGGGGAAACTATGGCTACACCTTC	CASSPRRGNYGYTF
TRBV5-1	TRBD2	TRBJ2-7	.	TGCGCCAGCAGCTCCGACCCAGCGGGAGCGGGCGAGCAGTACTTC	CASSSDPAGAGEQYF
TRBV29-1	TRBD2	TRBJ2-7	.	TGCAGCGTTGAAATTGTCGGGCTAGCGGGAGTAGTGGCCTACGAGCAGTACTTC	CSVEIVGLAGVVAYEQYF
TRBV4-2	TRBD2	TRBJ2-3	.	TGTGCCAGCAGCCAAGCAAGCGGGAGTGGCACAGATACGCAGTATTTT	CASSQASGSGTDTQYF
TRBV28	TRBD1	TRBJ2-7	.	TGTGCCAGCAGTTCTTACCAGGGGGACGAGCAGTACTTC	CASSSYQGDEQYF
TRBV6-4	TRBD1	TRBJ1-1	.	TGTGCCAGCAGGCCACAGGGGGCGACTGAAGCTTTCTTT	CASRPQGATEAFF
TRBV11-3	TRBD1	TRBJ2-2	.	TGTGCCAGCAGCTTACCCCGTTCGACAGGGGGAACCGGGGAGCTGTTTTTT	CASSLPRSTGGTGELFF
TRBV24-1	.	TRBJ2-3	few	TGTGCCACCAGTGATAGTGCGTCGGTAGAAGATACGCAGTATTTT	CATSDSASVEDTQYF
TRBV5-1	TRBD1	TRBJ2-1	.	TGCGCCAGCAGCTTGCAGGGGACAGGGGGACACAATGAGCAGTTCTTC	CASSLQGTGGHNEQFF